This T cell receptor (beta chain) was sequenced for a study of T cells expressing NK-cell markers. Generation of TCR beta cDNA was performed by 5'RACE template switching incorporating UMIs. From the 5' RACE reads, TCRdb lists one entry per CDR3 protein and no DNA. This sample's clone table lists approximately 380,000 distinct CDR3 sequences. The TCR originated in a man aged 18-69 years in good health. Sequencing was performed on blood T cells: a sorted CD56 or NKG2C T cell subset, CD4+ or CD8+ T cells, or bulk PBMC T cells (not recorded which).

This CDR3 reads CATSDLQKGQETQYF. The chain couples TRBV24-1 to TRBJ2-5. The CDR3 sequence is 15 residues long. Germline V gene data show CDR1 as KGHDR and CDR2 as SFDVKD.